A selection of T cell receptor beta chains follows, all from one sample in a study of tumor-infiltrating lymphocytes in localized non-small cell lung cancer. The table came from immunoSEQ multiplex PCR; TCRdb's copy has only in-frame clones and leaves some out. The sample has several thousand clones; around 81% are singletons. Specimen: uninvolved lung tissue not adjacent to the tumor. These receptor sequences come from a human donor with non-small cell lung cancer. Each CDR3 is given with its conserved first and last residue. The order of the fields is V gene, CDR3 length, CDR3 protein.

TRBV7-8	13	CASSPLGERGYTF
TRBV28	14	CASSLGQFNEKLFF
TRBV7-2	13	CASSPSSGYEQYF
TRBV27	13	CASRATGNTEAFF
TRBV27	15	CASSRGQALNTEAFF
TRBV6-1	18	CASSEVARPDRSNQPQHF
TRBV29-1	12	CSVDRPSDEQFF
TRBV5-4	18	CASSLATGTGYSTDTQYF
TRBV4-2	16	CASSQTATSGQETQYF
TRBV18	15	CATPLTLGYYNEQFF
TRBV27	11	CASSFNQPQHF
TRBV6-1	14	CASKREGSTGELFF
TRBV20-1	11	CSAKREETQYF
TRBV18	14	CASSPSMGPYEQYF
TRBV4-2	16	CASSQEGSSGRETQYF
TRBV7-2	13	CASSEELNQPQHF
TRBV7-9	15	CASSLGSGERYEQYF
TRBV6-5	13	CASSSPTLYEQYF